This is a list of T cell receptor beta chains from one sample in a study of shared clonotypes between healthy human individuals. Measured with immunoSEQ multiplex PCR; TCRdb has only the in-frame clones, and not every one. This table holds fewer than 800,000 clones, just over 90% found once. The sequencing sample was made of naive CD8+ T cells sorted from blood. These TCRs come from a man aged 25 to 40 in good health. Each CDR3 is given with its conserved first and last residue. Each record gives: D gene, V gene, clone size, J gene, CDR3 DNA, CDR3 protein. A D gene is named only where the DNA matches it firmly. Size is omitted from some rows. Given values are once, few, many or a class for expanded clones.

d_gene: TRBD1; v_gene: TRBV2; abundance: once; j_gene: TRBJ2-7; CDR3nt: TGTGCCAGCAGTGACGGACAGGGTTACGAGCAGTACTTC; CDR3aa: CASSDGQGYEQYF
d_gene: TRBD1; v_gene: TRBV27; abundance: .; j_gene: TRBJ1-5; CDR3nt: TGTGCCAGCAGTTTGGGGACAGGGGGGAATCAGCCCCAGCATTTT; CDR3aa: CASSLGTGGNQPQHF
d_gene: .; v_gene: TRBV7-9; abundance: .; j_gene: TRBJ1-3; CDR3nt: TGTGCCAGCAGCTTAGCGGACACCATATATTTT; CDR3aa: CASSLADTIYF
d_gene: .; v_gene: TRBV4-1; abundance: .; j_gene: TRBJ2-3; CDR3nt: TGCGCCAGCAGCCAAGAACCAAGCAGAGGGACAGATACGCAGTATTTT; CDR3aa: CASSQEPSRGTDTQYF
d_gene: TRBD1; v_gene: TRBV28; abundance: .; j_gene: TRBJ2-5; CDR3nt: TGTGCCAGCAGTTCCCCGGGACAGGGGGACCAAGAGACCCAGTACTTC; CDR3aa: CASSSPGQGDQETQYF
d_gene: .; v_gene: TRBV2; abundance: .; j_gene: TRBJ2-7; CDR3nt: TGTGCCAGCAGTGACAGGATCAGTAGGCACGAGCAGTACTTC; CDR3aa: CASSDRISRHEQYF
d_gene: TRBD2; v_gene: TRBV10-3; abundance: .; j_gene: TRBJ2-1; CDR3nt: TGTGCCATCAGTGAGTCGAGAGGGGAGCGGGAAGCCTACAATGAGCAGTTCTTC; CDR3aa: CAISESRGEREAYNEQFF
d_gene: TRBD2; v_gene: TRBV19; abundance: .; j_gene: TRBJ2-1; CDR3nt: TGTGCCAGTAGTATGGCTAGCGGGACCTACAATGAGCAGTTCTTC; CDR3aa: CASSMASGTYNEQFF
d_gene: .; v_gene: TRBV7-9; abundance: .; j_gene: TRBJ2-7; CDR3nt: TGTGCCAGCAGCTTTGGCACCTACGAGCAGTACTTC; CDR3aa: CASSFGTYEQYF
d_gene: TRBD2; v_gene: TRBV4-3; abundance: .; j_gene: TRBJ2-1; CDR3nt: TGCGCCAGCAGCCAAGGCGGCGGGAGCGAGAATGAGCAGTTCTTC; CDR3aa: CASSQGGGSENEQFF
d_gene: .; v_gene: TRBV27; abundance: .; j_gene: TRBJ2-2; CDR3nt: TGTGCCAGCAGCTTCGCAGGGTACACCGGGGAGCTGTTTTTT; CDR3aa: CASSFAGYTGELFF
d_gene: TRBD1; v_gene: TRBV7-9; abundance: few; j_gene: TRBJ2-5; CDR3nt: TGTGCCAGCAGCTCCGGGACAGGTCAAGAGACCCAGTACTTC; CDR3aa: CASSSGTGQETQYF
d_gene: TRBD1; v_gene: TRBV4-3; abundance: .; j_gene: TRBJ1-4; CDR3nt: TGCGCCAGCAGCCAAGAGCGACAGGGCCTTTCAACTAATGAAAAACTGTTTTTT; CDR3aa: CASSQERQGLSTNEKLFF
d_gene: TRBD2; v_gene: TRBV15; abundance: .; j_gene: TRBJ2-2; CDR3nt: TGTGCCACCAGCAGACCGGGGCAGGCTGGGAGGGTCGGGGAGCTGTTTTTT; CDR3aa: CATSRPGQAGRVGELFF
d_gene: .; v_gene: TRBV7-6; abundance: .; j_gene: TRBJ2-6; CDR3nt: TGTGCCAGCAGCCAGGGGTCTGGGGCCAACGTCCTGACTTTC; CDR3aa: CASSQGSGANVLTF
d_gene: TRBD1; v_gene: TRBV29-1; abundance: .; j_gene: TRBJ1-1; CDR3nt: TGCAGCGTTGATAGGGGCCAGGGGGGTACTGAAGCTTTCTTT; CDR3aa: CSVDRGQGGTEAFF
d_gene: TRBD1; v_gene: TRBV29-1; abundance: .; j_gene: TRBJ1-2; CDR3nt: TGCAGCGTGAAAAAAACAGGGGTTCTCAGCGGCTACACCTTC; CDR3aa: CSVKKTGVLSGYTF
d_gene: .; v_gene: TRBV5-1; abundance: .; j_gene: TRBJ2-3; CDR3nt: TGCGCCAGCAGCTTGATCTTCTGGGGGCAGGACGGCACAGATACGCAGTATTTT; CDR3aa: CASSLIFWGQDGTDTQYF
d_gene: .; v_gene: TRBV5-4; abundance: .; j_gene: TRBJ1-2; CDR3nt: TGTGCCAGCAGCTCCGTGGACAGTAAACATGGCTACACCTTC; CDR3aa: CASSSVDSKHGYTF
d_gene: .; v_gene: TRBV7-9; abundance: .; j_gene: TRBJ1-1; CDR3nt: TGTGCCAGCAGCTACTTCGCCTTACGAGGGGAGCCTGAAGCTTTCTTT; CDR3aa: CASSYFALRGEPEAFF
d_gene: TRBD2; v_gene: TRBV9; abundance: .; j_gene: TRBJ2-1; CDR3nt: TGTGCCAGCAGCACACCCAGCGGGGGCAGCCTCCCCTACAATGAGCAGTTCTTC; CDR3aa: CASSTPSGGSLPYNEQFF
d_gene: TRBD1; v_gene: TRBV7-9; abundance: few; j_gene: TRBJ1-1; CDR3nt: TGTGCCAGCAGCTTCGTGGGGGCAGGGGGCAACACTGAAGCTTTCTTT; CDR3aa: CASSFVGAGGNTEAFF
d_gene: TRBD1; v_gene: TRBV2; abundance: .; j_gene: TRBJ1-1; CDR3nt: TGTGCCTGCAACAGGGGGCCTGAAGCTTTCTTT; CDR3aa: CACNRGPEAFF
d_gene: .; v_gene: TRBV5-4; abundance: .; j_gene: TRBJ1-1; CDR3nt: TGTGCCAGCAGCTTGGTGGAGACAGTAAACACTGAAGCTTTCTTT; CDR3aa: CASSLVETVNTEAFF
d_gene: .; v_gene: TRBV4-1; abundance: once; j_gene: TRBJ2-1; CDR3nt: TGCGCCAGCAGCCAAGACGACGGGGCCAATGAGCAGTTCTTC; CDR3aa: CASSQDDGANEQFF
d_gene: .; v_gene: TRBV7-9; abundance: .; j_gene: TRBJ1-5; CDR3nt: TGTGCCAGCAGCTTACCGGGGGCCCATCAGCCCCAGCATTTT; CDR3aa: CASSLPGAHQPQHF
d_gene: TRBD1; v_gene: TRBV7-9; abundance: .; j_gene: TRBJ2-2; CDR3nt: TGTGCCAGCAGCTCCAAAGGACAGGGGGTCTACACCGGGGAGCTGTTTTTT; CDR3aa: CASSSKGQGVYTGELFF
d_gene: .; v_gene: TRBV6-6; abundance: .; j_gene: TRBJ2-7; CDR3nt: TGTGCCAGCAGTTCCCATAGGACCTACGAGCAGTACTTC; CDR3aa: CASSSHRTYEQYF
d_gene: .; v_gene: TRBV28; abundance: .; j_gene: TRBJ1-2; CDR3nt: TGTGCCAGCAGTTTAGGTGGAGGAGTAGCTAACTATGGCTACACCTTC; CDR3aa: CASSLGGGVANYGYTF
d_gene: TRBD1; v_gene: TRBV6-4; abundance: .; j_gene: TRBJ2-7; CDR3nt: TGTGCCAGCAGCCGGGACAGGGGGTACTACGAGCAGTACTTC; CDR3aa: CASSRDRGYYEQYF
d_gene: .; v_gene: TRBV7-9; abundance: .; j_gene: TRBJ1-2; CDR3nt: TGTGCCAGCAGCTTCCCCCTCCGGGACAAATATGGCTACACCTTC; CDR3aa: CASSFPLRDKYGYTF
d_gene: .; v_gene: TRBV7-9; abundance: .; j_gene: TRBJ2-1; CDR3nt: TGTGCCAGCAGGGACGTAGGCGGGACTCACTACAATGAGCAGTTCTTC; CDR3aa: CASRDVGGTHYNEQFF
d_gene: TRBD2; v_gene: TRBV5-1; abundance: .; j_gene: TRBJ2-3; CDR3nt: TGCGCCAGCAGACGGACTAGCGGGAGCACAGATACGCAGTATTTT; CDR3aa: CASRRTSGSTDTQYF
d_gene: .; v_gene: TRBV6-1; abundance: .; j_gene: TRBJ2-7; CDR3nt: TGTGCCAGCTCTGCCATTCGGGGATCTTACGAGCAGTACTTC; CDR3aa: CASSAIRGSYEQYF
d_gene: .; v_gene: TRBV7-3; abundance: once; j_gene: TRBJ1-2; CDR3nt: TGTGCCAGCAGCTTAAACTCGCATGGGGCTAACTATGGCTACACCTTC; CDR3aa: CASSLNSHGANYGYTF
d_gene: TRBD1; v_gene: TRBV27; abundance: .; j_gene: TRBJ1-2; CDR3nt: TGTGCCAGCAGTACAGGGGATGGCTACACCTTC; CDR3aa: CASSTGDGYTF
d_gene: TRBD2; v_gene: TRBV6-1; abundance: .; j_gene: TRBJ2-1; CDR3nt: TGTGCCAGCAGTGTCTACTTAGCGGGAGGGTCCTACAATGAGCAGTTCTTC; CDR3aa: CASSVYLAGGSYNEQFF
d_gene: .; v_gene: TRBV28; abundance: .; j_gene: TRBJ2-1; CDR3nt: TGTGCCAGCAGTTTTGACGTTCGGCTGGGCAATGAGCAGTTCTTC; CDR3aa: CASSFDVRLGNEQFF
d_gene: .; v_gene: TRBV9; abundance: .; j_gene: TRBJ2-1; CDR3nt: TGTGCCAGCAGCGCCCGACCAGGCCGAAACCTTTACAATGAGCAGTTCTTC; CDR3aa: CASSARPGRNLYNEQFF
d_gene: TRBD2; v_gene: TRBV4-1; abundance: .; j_gene: TRBJ2-1; CDR3nt: TGCGCCAGCAGCCTCTTTACCGGGACTACATACAATGAGCAGTTCTTC; CDR3aa: CASSLFTGTTYNEQFF
d_gene: .; v_gene: TRBV15; abundance: .; j_gene: TRBJ1-2; CDR3nt: TGTGCCACCAGCAGAGGAGGCTTCGAGGGCTACACCTTC; CDR3aa: CATSRGGFEGYTF
d_gene: .; v_gene: TRBV2; abundance: few; j_gene: TRBJ2-7; CDR3nt: TGTGCCAGCATGCAGAGCTACGAGCAGTACTTC; CDR3aa: CASMQSYEQYF
d_gene: .; v_gene: TRBV7-2; abundance: .; j_gene: TRBJ2-7; CDR3nt: TGTGCCAGCAGCTTAAACGTTCTTTACGAGCAGTACTTC; CDR3aa: CASSLNVLYEQYF
d_gene: .; v_gene: TRBV7-2; abundance: once; j_gene: TRBJ1-5; CDR3nt: TGTGCCAGCAGCCCCCATCCGGGGGGGGATCAGCCCCAGCATTTT; CDR3aa: CASSPHPGGDQPQHF
d_gene: TRBD1; v_gene: TRBV27; abundance: .; j_gene: TRBJ2-1; CDR3nt: TGTGCCAGCAGTTTATCTAGGACAGGGGGGAACAATGAGCAGTTCTTC; CDR3aa: CASSLSRTGGNNEQFF
d_gene: .; v_gene: TRBV27; abundance: .; j_gene: TRBJ2-7; CDR3nt: TGTGCCAGCGCATTGGGCAGAACCTACGAGCAGTACTTC; CDR3aa: CASALGRTYEQYF
d_gene: TRBD2; v_gene: TRBV27; abundance: .; j_gene: TRBJ2-1; CDR3nt: TGTGCCAGCACCCCGGGAGGGGGATACAATGAGCAGTTCTTC; CDR3aa: CASTPGGGYNEQFF
d_gene: TRBD1; v_gene: TRBV18; abundance: .; j_gene: TRBJ1-2; CDR3nt: TGTGCCAGCTCACCCGACAGGGGCAACTATGGCTACACCTTC; CDR3aa: CASSPDRGNYGYTF
d_gene: .; v_gene: TRBV9; abundance: .; j_gene: TRBJ2-3; CDR3nt: TGTGCCAGCAGCGTAGAGGGGAGAGATACGCAGTATTTT; CDR3aa: CASSVEGRDTQYF
d_gene: TRBD2; v_gene: TRBV28; abundance: .; j_gene: TRBJ2-7; CDR3nt: TGTGCCAGCAGCCCGACTAGCGGGAATGCCTACGAGCAGTACTTC; CDR3aa: CASSPTSGNAYEQYF
d_gene: TRBD2; v_gene: TRBV5-1; abundance: .; j_gene: TRBJ2-7; CDR3nt: TGCGCCAGCAGCCCCGGGACTAGCGGGTTCAACGAGCAGTACTTC; CDR3aa: CASSPGTSGFNEQYF
d_gene: .; v_gene: TRBV27; abundance: .; j_gene: TRBJ2-5; CDR3nt: TGTGCCAGCAGAGAGGGGTGGGCATTGGAGACCCAGTACTTC; CDR3aa: CASREGWALETQYF
d_gene: .; v_gene: TRBV9; abundance: .; j_gene: TRBJ2-5; CDR3nt: TGTGCCAGCAGCCCTTTAGAGGAGACCCAGTACTTC; CDR3aa: CASSPLEETQYF